This T cell receptor beta chain was sequenced for a study of blood T cell repertoires in COVID-19. Study processing details: Amplification from reference gene primers served as the basis for estimated nucleated cell counts. Assay used: immunoSEQ multiplex PCR; TCRdb lists only in-frame clones, some missing. The V and J calls and the clone size are those of that table, but D and trimming were determined from the DNA. This table has some 200,000 clones, about nine tenths appearing once. This receptor was obtained from a man older than 75 with acute or convalescent COVID-19. The sequenced sample was peripheral blood.

CDR3: CASSFQEAYEQYF. CDR3 nucleotides: TGTGCCAGCAGCTTCCAGGAAGCCTACGAGCAGTACTTC. The chain carries TRBV7-2 and TRBJ2-7; D gene unclear. CDR3 size: 13 residues. Germline CDR1 and CDR2: SGHTA and FQGNSA. Between the trimmed V and J ends, which lost 3 bases and 2 bases, there was a span of 8 bases.